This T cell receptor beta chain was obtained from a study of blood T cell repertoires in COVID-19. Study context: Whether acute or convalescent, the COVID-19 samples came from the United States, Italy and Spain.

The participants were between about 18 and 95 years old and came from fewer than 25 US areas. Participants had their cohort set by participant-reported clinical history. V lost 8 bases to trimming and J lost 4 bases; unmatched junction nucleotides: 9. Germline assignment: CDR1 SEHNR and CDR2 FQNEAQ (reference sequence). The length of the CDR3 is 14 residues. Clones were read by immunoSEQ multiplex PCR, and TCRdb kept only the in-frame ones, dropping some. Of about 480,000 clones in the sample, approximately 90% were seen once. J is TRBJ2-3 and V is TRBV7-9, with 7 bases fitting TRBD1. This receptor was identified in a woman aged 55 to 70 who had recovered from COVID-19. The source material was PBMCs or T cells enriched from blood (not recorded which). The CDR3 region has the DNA TGTGCCAGCTTGGCACAGGGGATGGCAGATACGCAGTATTTT. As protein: CASLAQGMADTQYF.